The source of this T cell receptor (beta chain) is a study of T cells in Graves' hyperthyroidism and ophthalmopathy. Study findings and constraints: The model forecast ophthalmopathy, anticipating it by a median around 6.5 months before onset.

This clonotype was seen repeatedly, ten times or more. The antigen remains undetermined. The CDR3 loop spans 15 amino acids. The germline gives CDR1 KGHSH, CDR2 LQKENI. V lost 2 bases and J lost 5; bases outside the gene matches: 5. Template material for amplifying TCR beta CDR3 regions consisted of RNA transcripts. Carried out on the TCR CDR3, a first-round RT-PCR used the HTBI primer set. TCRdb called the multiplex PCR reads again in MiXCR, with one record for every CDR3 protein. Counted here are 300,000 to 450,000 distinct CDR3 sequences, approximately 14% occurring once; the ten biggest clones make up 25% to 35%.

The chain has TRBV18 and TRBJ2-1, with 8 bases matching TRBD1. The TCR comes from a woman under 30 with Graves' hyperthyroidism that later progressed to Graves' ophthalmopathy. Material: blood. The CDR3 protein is CASSPIGQGNNEQFF. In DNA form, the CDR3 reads TGTGCCAGCTCACCAATCGGACAGGGAAACAATGAGCAGTTCTTC.